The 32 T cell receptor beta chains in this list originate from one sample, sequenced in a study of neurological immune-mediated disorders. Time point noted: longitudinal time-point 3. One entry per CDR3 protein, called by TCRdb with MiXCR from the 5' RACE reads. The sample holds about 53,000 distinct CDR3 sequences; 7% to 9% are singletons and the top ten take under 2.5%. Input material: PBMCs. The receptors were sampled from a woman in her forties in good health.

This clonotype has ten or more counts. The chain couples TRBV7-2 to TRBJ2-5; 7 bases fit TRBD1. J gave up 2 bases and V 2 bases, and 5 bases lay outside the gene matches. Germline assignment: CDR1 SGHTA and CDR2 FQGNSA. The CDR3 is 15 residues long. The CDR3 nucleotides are TGTGCCAGCAGCTTACGAGGCAGGGGGCAAGAGACCCAGTACTTC. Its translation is CASSLRGRGQETQYF.

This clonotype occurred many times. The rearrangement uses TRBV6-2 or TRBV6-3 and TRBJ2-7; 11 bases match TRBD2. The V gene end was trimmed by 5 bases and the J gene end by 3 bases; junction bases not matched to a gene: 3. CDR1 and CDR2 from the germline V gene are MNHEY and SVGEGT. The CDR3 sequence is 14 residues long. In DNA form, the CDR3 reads TGTGCCAGCAGTCGACTAGCGGGATACTACGAGCAGTACTTC. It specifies CASSRLAGYYEQYF.

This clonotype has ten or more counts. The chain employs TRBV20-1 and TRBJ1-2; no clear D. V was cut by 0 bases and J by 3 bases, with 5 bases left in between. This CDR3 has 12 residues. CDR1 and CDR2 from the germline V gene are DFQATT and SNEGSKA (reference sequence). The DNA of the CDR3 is TGCAGTGCTAGAGATGCAGACTATGGCTACACCTTC. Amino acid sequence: CSARDADYGYTF.

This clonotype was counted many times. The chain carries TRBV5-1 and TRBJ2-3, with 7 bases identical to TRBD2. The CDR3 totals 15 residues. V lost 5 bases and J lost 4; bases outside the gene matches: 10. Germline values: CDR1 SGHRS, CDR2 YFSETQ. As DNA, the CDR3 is TGCGCCAGCAGTCCTGCCAGCGGGGATGCAGATACGCAGTATTTT. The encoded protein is CASSPASGDADTQYF.

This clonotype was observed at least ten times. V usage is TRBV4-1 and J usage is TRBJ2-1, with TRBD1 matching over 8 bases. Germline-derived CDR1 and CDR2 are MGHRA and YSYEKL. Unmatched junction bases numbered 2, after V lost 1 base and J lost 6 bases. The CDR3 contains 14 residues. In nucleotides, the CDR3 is TGCGCCAGCAGCCAAGGGCAGGGGGCCAATGAGCAGTTCTTC. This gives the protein CASSQGQGANEQFF.

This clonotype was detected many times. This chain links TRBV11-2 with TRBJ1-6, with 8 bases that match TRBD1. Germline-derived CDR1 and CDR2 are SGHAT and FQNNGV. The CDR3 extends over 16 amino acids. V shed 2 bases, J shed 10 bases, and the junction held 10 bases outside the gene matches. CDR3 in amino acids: CASSLNFDRGNSPLHF. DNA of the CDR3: TGTGCCAGCAGCTTAAATTTTGACAGGGGCAACTCACCCCTCCACTTT.

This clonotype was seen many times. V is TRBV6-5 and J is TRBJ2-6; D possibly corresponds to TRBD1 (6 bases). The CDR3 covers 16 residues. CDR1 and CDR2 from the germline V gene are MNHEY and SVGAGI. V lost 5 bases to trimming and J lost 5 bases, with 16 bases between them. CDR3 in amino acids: CASSSKGHTRANVLTF. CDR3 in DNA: TGTGCCAGCAGTAGTAAGGGACACACGCGGGCCAACGTCCTGACTTTC.

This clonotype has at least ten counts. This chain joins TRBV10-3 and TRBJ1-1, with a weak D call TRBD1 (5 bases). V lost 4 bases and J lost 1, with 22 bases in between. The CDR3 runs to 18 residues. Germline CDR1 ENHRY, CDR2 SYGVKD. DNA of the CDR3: TGTGCCATCAGTGCTCGGGCGTGGCGAGGGGACGCGAACACTGAAGCTTTCTTT. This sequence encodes CAISARAWRGDANTEAFF.

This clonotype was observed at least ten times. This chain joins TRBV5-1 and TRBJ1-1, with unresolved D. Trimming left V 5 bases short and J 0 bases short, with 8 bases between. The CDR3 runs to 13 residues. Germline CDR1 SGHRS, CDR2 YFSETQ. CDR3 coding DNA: TGCGCCAGCAGTCCCCCTATGAACACTGAAGCTTTCTTT. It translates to CASSPPMNTEAFF.

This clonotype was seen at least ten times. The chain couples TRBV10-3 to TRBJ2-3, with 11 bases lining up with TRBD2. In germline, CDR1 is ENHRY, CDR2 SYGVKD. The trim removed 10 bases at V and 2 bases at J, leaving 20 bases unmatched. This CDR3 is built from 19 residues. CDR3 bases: TGTGCCACCTCGCGACGGCTAGCGGGAGGAGGGGGGGCCACAGATACGCAGTATTTT. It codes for CATSRRLAGGGGATDTQYF.

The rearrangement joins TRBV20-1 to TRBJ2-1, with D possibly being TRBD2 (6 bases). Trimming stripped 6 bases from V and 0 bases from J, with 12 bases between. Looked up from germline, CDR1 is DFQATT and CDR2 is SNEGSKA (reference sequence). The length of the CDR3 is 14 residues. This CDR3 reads CSASGGSSYNEQFF. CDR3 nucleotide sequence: TGCAGTGCCAGTGGGGGGAGCTCCTACAATGAGCAGTTCTTC.

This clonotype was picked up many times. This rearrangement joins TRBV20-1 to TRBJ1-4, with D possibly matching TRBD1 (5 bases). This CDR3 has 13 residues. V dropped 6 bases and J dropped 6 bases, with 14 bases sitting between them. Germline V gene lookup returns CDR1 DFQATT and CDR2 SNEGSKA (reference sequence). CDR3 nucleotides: TGCAGTGCGCCGGGACCTGGAGATGAAAAACTGTTTTTT. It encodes CSAPGPGDEKLFF.

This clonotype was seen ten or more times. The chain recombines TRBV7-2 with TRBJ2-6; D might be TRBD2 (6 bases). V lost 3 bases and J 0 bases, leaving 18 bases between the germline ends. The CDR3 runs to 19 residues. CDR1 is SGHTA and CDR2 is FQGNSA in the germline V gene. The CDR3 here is CASSLGYLAPGSGANVLTF. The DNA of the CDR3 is TGTGCCAGCAGCTTGGGTTACCTAGCGCCCGGCTCTGGGGCCAACGTCCTGACTTTC.

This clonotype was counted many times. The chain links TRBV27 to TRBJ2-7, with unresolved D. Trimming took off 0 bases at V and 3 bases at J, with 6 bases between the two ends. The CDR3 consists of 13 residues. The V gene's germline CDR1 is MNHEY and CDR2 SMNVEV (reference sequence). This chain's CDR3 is CASSLSRNYEQYF. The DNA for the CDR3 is TGTGCCAGCAGTTTATCCAGAAACTACGAGCAGTACTTC.

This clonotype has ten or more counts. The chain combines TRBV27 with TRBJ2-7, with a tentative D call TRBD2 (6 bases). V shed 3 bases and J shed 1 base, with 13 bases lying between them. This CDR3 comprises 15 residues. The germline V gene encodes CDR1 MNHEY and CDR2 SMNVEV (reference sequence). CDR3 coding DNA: TGTGCCAGCAGTTTTCTCCCGGGAGAATCCTACGAGCAGTACTTC. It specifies CASSFLPGESYEQYF.

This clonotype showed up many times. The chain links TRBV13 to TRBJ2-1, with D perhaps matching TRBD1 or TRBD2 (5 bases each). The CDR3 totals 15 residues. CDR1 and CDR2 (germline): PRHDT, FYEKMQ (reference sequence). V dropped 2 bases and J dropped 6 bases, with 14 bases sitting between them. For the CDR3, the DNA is TGTGCCAGCAGCTTACGGGGCCCCGTGCGCAATGAGCAGTTCTTC. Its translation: CASSLRGPVRNEQFF.

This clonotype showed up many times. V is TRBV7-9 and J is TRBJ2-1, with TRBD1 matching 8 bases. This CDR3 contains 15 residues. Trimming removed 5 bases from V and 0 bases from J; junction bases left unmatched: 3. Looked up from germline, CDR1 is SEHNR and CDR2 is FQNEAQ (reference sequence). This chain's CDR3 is CASSARGLSYNEQFF. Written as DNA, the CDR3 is TGTGCCAGCAGCGCCAGGGGGCTCTCCTACAATGAGCAGTTCTTC.

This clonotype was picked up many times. Written as DNA, the CDR3 is TGTGCCAGCAGCAAATTTTATGGAGCCGTCATGAACACTGAAGCTTTCTTT. Its protein product is CASSKFYGAVMNTEAFF. This chain joins TRBV21-1 and TRBJ1-1. TRBV21-1 is deemed a pseudogene. The CDR3 has 17 amino acids.

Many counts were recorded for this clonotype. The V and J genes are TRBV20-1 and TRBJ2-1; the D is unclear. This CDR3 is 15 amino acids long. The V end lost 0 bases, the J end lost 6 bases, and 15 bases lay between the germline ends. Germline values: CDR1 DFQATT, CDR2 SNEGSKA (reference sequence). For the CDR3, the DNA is TGCAGTGCTAGAGATGTGGAGCGAGGCGTCAATGAGCAGTTCTTC. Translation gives CSARDVERGVNEQFF.

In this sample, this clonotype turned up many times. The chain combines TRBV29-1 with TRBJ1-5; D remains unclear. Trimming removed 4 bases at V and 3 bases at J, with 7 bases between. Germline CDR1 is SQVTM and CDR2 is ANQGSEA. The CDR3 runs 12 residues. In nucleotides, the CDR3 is TGCAGCGTTGGGGATGACAATCAGCCCCAGCATTTT. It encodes CSVGDDNQPQHF.

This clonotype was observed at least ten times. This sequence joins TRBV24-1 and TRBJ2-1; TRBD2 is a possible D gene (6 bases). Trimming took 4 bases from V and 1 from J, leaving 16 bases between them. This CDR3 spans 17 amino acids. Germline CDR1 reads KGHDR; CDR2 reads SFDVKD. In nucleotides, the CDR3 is TGTGCCACCAGTGACCCCGTGGGGGGTAGGTCCTACAATGAGCAGTTCTTC. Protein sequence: CATSDPVGGRSYNEQFF.

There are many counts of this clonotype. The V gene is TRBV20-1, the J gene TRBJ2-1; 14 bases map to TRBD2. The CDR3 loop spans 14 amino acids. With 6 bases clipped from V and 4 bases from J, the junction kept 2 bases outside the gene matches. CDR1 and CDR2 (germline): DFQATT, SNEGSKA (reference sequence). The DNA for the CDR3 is TGCAGTGCGGGGACTAGCGGGAGATACAATGAGCAGTTCTTC. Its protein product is CSAGTSGRYNEQFF.

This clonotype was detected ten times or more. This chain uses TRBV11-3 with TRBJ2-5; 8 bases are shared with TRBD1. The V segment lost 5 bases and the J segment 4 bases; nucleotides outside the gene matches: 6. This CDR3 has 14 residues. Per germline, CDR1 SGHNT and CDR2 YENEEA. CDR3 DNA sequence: TGTGCCAGCAGCCGCAGGGGGCCGGGAGAGACCCAGTACTTC. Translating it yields CASSRRGPGETQYF.

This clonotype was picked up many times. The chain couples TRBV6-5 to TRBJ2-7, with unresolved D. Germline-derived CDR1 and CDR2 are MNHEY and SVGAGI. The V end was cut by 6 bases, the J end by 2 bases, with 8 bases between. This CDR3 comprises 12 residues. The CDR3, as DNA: TGTGCCAGCAGAGGCGGCACCTACGAGCAGTACTTC. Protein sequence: CASRGGTYEQYF.

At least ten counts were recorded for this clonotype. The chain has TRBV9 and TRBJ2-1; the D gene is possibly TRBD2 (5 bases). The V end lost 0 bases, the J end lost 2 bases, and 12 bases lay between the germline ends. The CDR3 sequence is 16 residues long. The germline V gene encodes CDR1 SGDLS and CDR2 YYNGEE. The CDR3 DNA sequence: TGTGCCAGCAGCGTAGATGAGGGTTGGCCCTACAATGAGCAGTTCTTC. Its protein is CASSVDEGWPYNEQFF. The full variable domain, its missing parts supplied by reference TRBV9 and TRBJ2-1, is DSGVTQTPKHLITATGQRVTLRCSPRSGDLSVYWYQQSLDQGLQFLIQYYNGEERAKGNILERFSAQQFPDLHSELNLSSLELGDSALYFCASSVDEGWPYNEQFFGPGTRLTVL.

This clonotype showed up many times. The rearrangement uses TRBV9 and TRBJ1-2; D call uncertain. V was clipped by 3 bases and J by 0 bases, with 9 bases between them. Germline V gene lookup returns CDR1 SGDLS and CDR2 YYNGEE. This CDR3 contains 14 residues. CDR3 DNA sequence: TGTGCCAGCAGCGACAGCGCCTCTAACTATGGCTACACCTTC. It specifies CASSDSASNYGYTF.

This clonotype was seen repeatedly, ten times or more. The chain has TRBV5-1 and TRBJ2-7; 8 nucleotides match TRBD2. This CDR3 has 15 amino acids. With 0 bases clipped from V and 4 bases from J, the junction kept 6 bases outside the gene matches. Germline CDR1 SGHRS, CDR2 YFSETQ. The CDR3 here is CASSLEVAGQYEQYF. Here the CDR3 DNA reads TGCGCCAGCAGCTTGGAGGTAGCGGGGCAGTACGAGCAGTACTTC.

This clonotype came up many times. The CDR3 DNA reads TGTGCCAGCAGACGCACCGGGACAGGGAGGGGCTACACCTTC. Amino acid sequence: CASRRTGTGRGYTF. V and J are TRBV14 and TRBJ1-2, with 9 bases lining up with TRBD1. This CDR3 has 14 amino acids. The junction had 10 bases not matched to a gene; V was cut back by 6 bases and J by 8 bases. Germline V gene data show CDR1 as SGHDN and CDR2 as FVKESK. The full variable domain, rest sourced from reference TRBV14 and TRBJ1-2, is EAGVTQFPSHSVIEKGQTVTLRCDPISGHDNLYWYRRVMGKEIKFLLHFVKESKQDESGMPNNRFLAERTGGTYSTLKVQPAELEDSGVYFCASRRTGTGRGYTFGSGTRLTVV.

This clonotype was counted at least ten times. The CDR3 DNA reads TGCGCCAGCAGCCTGGTATCCCAGTACAATGAGCAGTTCTTC. This gives the protein CASSLVSQYNEQFF. V gene TRBV4-3 combines with J gene TRBJ2-1; D remains ambiguous. With 4 bases removed from V and 4 bases from J, the gap between germline ends came to 11 bases. The CDR3 runs to 14 residues. The germline CDR1 and CDR2 sequences are LGHNA and YSLEER.

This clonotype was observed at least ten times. The chain's CDR3 is CASSLELSGRDFSYEQYF. The DNA of the CDR3 is TGTGCCAGCAGCTTAGAGCTTAGCGGGAGGGACTTCTCCTACGAGCAGTACTTC. This chain links TRBV7-2 with TRBJ2-7; TRBD2 matches 11 bases. The CDR3 has 18 residues. V gave up 1 base and J gave up 0 bases; unmatched junction bases: 8. Germline V CDR1 and CDR2: SGHTA, FQGNSA. The variable domain in full, with the rest retrieved from reference TRBV7-2 and TRBJ2-7, is GAGVSQSPSNKVTEKGKDVELRCDPISGHTALYWYRQSLGQGLEFLIYFQGNSAPDKSGLPSDRFSAERTGGSVSTLTIQRTQQEDSAVYLCASSLELSGRDFSYEQYFGPGTRLTVT.

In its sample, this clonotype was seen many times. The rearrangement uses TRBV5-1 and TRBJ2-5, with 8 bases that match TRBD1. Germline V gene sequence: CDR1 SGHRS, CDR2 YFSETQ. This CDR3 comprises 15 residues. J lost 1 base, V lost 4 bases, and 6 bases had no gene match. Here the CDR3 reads CASSIRQGFQETQYF. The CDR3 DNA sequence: TGCGCCAGCAGCATCCGACAGGGGTTCCAAGAGACCCAGTACTTC.

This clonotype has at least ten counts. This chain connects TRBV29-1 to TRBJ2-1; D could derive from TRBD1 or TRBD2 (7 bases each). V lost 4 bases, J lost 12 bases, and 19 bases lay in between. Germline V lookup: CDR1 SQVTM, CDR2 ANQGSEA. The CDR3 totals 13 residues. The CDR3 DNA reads TGCAGCGTTGCCCCAGCGAGCAGGGGGGGGCAGTTCTTC. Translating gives CSVAPASRGGQFF.